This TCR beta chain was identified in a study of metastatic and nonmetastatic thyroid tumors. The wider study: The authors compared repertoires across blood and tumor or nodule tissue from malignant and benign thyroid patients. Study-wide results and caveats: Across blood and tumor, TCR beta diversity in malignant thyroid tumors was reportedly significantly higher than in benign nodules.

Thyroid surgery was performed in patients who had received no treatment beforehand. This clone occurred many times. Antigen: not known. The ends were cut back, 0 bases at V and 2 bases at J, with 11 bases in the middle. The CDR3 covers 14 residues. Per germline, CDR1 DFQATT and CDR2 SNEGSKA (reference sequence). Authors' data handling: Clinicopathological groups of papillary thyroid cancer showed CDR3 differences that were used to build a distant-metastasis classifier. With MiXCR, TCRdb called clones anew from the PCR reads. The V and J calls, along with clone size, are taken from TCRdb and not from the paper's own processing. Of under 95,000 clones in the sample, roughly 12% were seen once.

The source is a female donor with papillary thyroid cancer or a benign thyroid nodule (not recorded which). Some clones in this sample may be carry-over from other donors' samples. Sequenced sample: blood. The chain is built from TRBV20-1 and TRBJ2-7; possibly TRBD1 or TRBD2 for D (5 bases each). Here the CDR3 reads CSARELGTTYEQYF. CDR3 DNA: TGCAGTGCTAGAGAGTTAGGGACCACCTACGAGCAGTACTTC.